This T cell receptor beta chain was documented in a study of PD-1 blockade in mismatch repair-deficient tumors. Study-wide context: Patients had over ten mismatch repair-deficient cancer types and were previously treated and progressing.

TCR sequencing covered three patients who responded to pembrolizumab. Assay used: immunoSEQ multiplex PCR; TCRdb lists only in-frame clones, some missing. The repertoire holds about 120,000 clones, almost 90% seen once, with approximately 12% in the top ten. The receptor was derived from an adult with mismatch repair-deficient cancer. Sequenced material: peripheral blood, taken just under 74 weeks after starting pembrolizumab.

The CDR3 loop is CASSVGGVYEQYF. CDR3 sequence (DNA): TGTGCCAGCAGTGTTGGAGGGGTCTACGAGCAGTACTTC. J is TRBJ2-7 and V is TRBV6-1; possibly TRBD2 for D (6 bases). The germline V gene encodes CDR1 MNHNS and CDR2 SASEGT. CDR3 length: 13 residues. V was clipped by 4 bases and J by 3 bases, with 10 bases between them.